The 26 T cell receptor beta chains below all came from one sample that was sequenced in a study of beta chain features in type 1 diabetes. Reverse transcribing all isolated RNA meant expressed TCRB transcripts were sequenced. TCRdb's table, derived via immunoSEQ multiplex PCR, lists solely in-frame clones and lacks some. The table shows around 430,000 clones, with approximately 31% occurring only once. The sample taken for sequencing was naive CD4+ T cells from blood. Every receptor here comes from a man younger than 30 in good health.

The sample holds a few counts of this clone. The genes are TRBV30 and TRBJ1-1; 8 nucleotides match TRBD1. V shed 5 bases and J 1 base; nucleotides not matched to a gene: 6. Germline V gene sequence: CDR1 GTSNPN, CDR2 SVGIG (reference sequence). The CDR3 has 14 amino acids. This CDR3 reads CAWEAGQANTEAFF. The CDR3 DNA sequence: TGTGCCTGGGAGGCGGGACAGGCGAACACTGAAGCTTTCTTT.

Only a few counts were recorded for this clone. The gene calls are TRBV15 and TRBJ2-3; D is ambiguous. This CDR3 comprises 13 residues. The V gene lost 2 bases and the J gene lost 4 bases, with 7 bases spanning the gap. Germline V gene sequence: CDR1 LNHNV, CDR2 YYDKDF (reference sequence). CDR3 in amino acids: CATSRNLADTQYF. CDR3 sequence (DNA): TGTGCCACCAGCAGAAACCTGGCAGATACGCAGTATTTT.

In this sample, this clone turned up a few times. The gene calls are TRBV7-2 and TRBJ2-1; 9 bases map to TRBD2. CDR1 is SGHTA and CDR2 is FQGNSA in the germline V gene. Losses at the gene ends were 1 base for V and 8 bases for J; bases not matched to a gene: 9. The CDR3 contains 16 residues. In DNA, the CDR3 is TGTGCCAGCAGCTTAGGATTAGCGGGAGTGGGCCATGAGCAGTTCTTC. Protein product: CASSLGLAGVGHEQFF. Full variable domain (missing parts from reference TRBV7-2 and TRBJ2-1): GAGVSQSPSNKVTEKGKDVELRCDPISGHTALYWYRQSLGQGLEFLIYFQGNSAPDKSGLPSDRFSAERTGGSVSTLTIQRTQQEDSAVYLCASSLGLAGVGHEQFFGPGTRLTVL.

This clone showed up just a few times. The CDR3 sequence: CASSVTGTGEGQTQYF. The CDR3 coding sequence is TGTGCCAGCAGTGTTACCGGGACAGGGGAGGGTCAGACCCAGTACTTC. The chain carries TRBV25-1 and TRBJ2-5; 10 bases are shared with TRBD1. The germline gives CDR1 MGHDK, CDR2 SYGVNS. The CDR3 runs to 16 residues. V lost 4 bases to trimming and J lost 6 bases; unmatched junction nucleotides: 11.

This clone has only a few counts. The rearrangement uses TRBV28 and TRBJ2-7, with D possibly being TRBD1 (6 bases). The CDR3 sequence is 13 residues long. Trimming removed 8 bases at V and 4 bases at J, with 15 bases between. Germline CDR1 and CDR2: MDHEN and SYDVKM. In nucleotides, the CDR3 is TGTGCCAGCGAGGACAGAGCCGCTTACGAGCAGTACTTC. Amino acid sequence: CASEDRAAYEQYF.

This clone turned up a few times. This chain links TRBV7-9 with TRBJ2-2; TRBD2 matches at 10 bases. V lost 3 bases to trimming and J lost 2 bases; unmatched junction nucleotides: 3. CDR1 and CDR2 (germline): SEHNR, FQNEAQ (reference sequence). This CDR3 has 16 residues. CDR3 coding DNA: TGTGCCAGCAGCTTCTGGACTAGCGGAAACACCGGGGAGCTGTTTTTT. Protein product: CASSFWTSGNTGELFF.

This clone turned up a few times. This chain uses TRBV4-3 with TRBJ2-1, with D hard to call. CDR1 and CDR2 (germline): LGHNA, YSLEER. The CDR3 covers 15 residues. V shed 0 bases and J shed 4 bases, with 10 bases lying between them. The CDR3 spells CASSQDRNGYNEQFF. The CDR3 DNA follows: TGCGCCAGCAGCCAAGACAGGAATGGTTACAATGAGCAGTTCTTC.

V usage is TRBV29-1 and J usage is TRBJ2-1, with 8 bases matching TRBD2. Germline V gene lookup returns CDR1 SQVTM and CDR2 ANQGSEA. The CDR3 has 14 residues. V dropped 5 bases and J dropped 1; count of bases not matched to a gene: 4. The CDR3 loop is CSVFPGGSYNEQFF. The DNA of the CDR3 is TGCAGCGTTTTCCCGGGAGGGTCCTACAATGAGCAGTTCTTC.

The V and J genes are TRBV29-1 and TRBJ2-1, with TRBD2 matching 7 bases. Germline V lookup: CDR1 SQVTM, CDR2 ANQGSEA. The CDR3 consists of 13 residues. V trimming: 4 bases; J trimming: 4 bases; junction bases outside the gene matches: 4. The CDR3: CSVGGSAYNEQFF. The CDR3 DNA follows: TGCAGCGTTGGCGGGAGTGCTTACAATGAGCAGTTCTTC.

The J gene is TRBJ2-7, the V gene TRBV5-1; D remains ambiguous. CDR3 length: 14 amino acids. The germline V and J ends were trimmed by 0 bases and 5 bases, with 12 bases remaining between them. Germline loops: CDR1 SGHRS, CDR2 YFSETQ. CDR3 nucleotides: TGCGCCAGCAGCTTGGCCACGGGCCAGGACGAGCAGTACTTC. Amino acids: CASSLATGQDEQYF.

This clone turned up a few times. The gene calls are TRBV7-9 and TRBJ2-1; TRBD2 matches at 10 bases. V lost 4 bases, J lost 5 bases, and 5 bases stayed unmatched. This CDR3 contains 15 residues. Germline V gene lookup returns CDR1 SEHNR and CDR2 FQNEAQ (reference sequence). The chain's CDR3 is CASSSSGRYNNEQFF. CDR3 DNA sequence: TGTGCCAGCAGCTCTAGCGGGAGATATAACAATGAGCAGTTCTTC.

The sample holds a few counts of this clone. CDR3 sequence reads: CASSLMGLANEQFF. CDR3 in DNA: TGTGCCAGCAGCTTAATGGGGCTTGCCAATGAGCAGTTCTTC. The J gene is TRBJ2-1, the V gene TRBV7-9, with TRBD1 as a possible D gene (5 bases). The CDR3 is 14 residues long. Germline CDR1 is SEHNR and CDR2 is FQNEAQ (reference sequence). Trimming took off 2 bases at V and 6 bases at J, with 11 bases between the two ends.

This sequence joins TRBV5-1 and TRBJ2-5, with 7 positions matching TRBD2. Germline CDR1 SGHRS, CDR2 YFSETQ. This CDR3 region has 13 residues. V was clipped by 5 bases and J by 5 bases; unmatched bases: 6. CDR3 sequence reads: CASRPGAGETQYF. CDR3 DNA sequence: TGCGCCAGCAGGCCCGGAGCGGGGGAGACCCAGTACTTC. Full variable domain (remainder filled in from reference TRBV5-1 and TRBJ2-5): KAGVTQTPRYLIKTRGQQVTLSCSPISGHRSVSWYQQTPGQGLQFLFEYFSETQRNKGNFPGRFSGRQFSNSRSEMNVSTLELGDSALYLCASRPGAGETQYFGPGTRLLVL.

The chain carries TRBV11-2 and TRBJ2-1; no clear D gene. The CDR3 spans 14 residues. Germline CDR1 reads SGHAT; CDR2 reads FQNNGV. Trimming removed 0 bases from V and 2 bases from J, with 5 bases in between. The CDR3 DNA reads as TGTGCCAGCAGCTTAGAGAGAGCCTACAATGAGCAGTTCTTC. Its translation: CASSLERAYNEQFF. Based on the CDR3 plus reference TRBV11-2 and TRBJ2-1, the full variable domain is EAGVAQSPRYKIIEKRQSVAFWCNPISGHATLYWYQQILGQGPKLLIQFQNNGVVDDSQLPKDRFSAERLKGVDSTLKIQPAKLEDSAVYLCASSLERAYNEQFFGPGTRLTVL.

The V gene is TRBV2, the J gene TRBJ2-1; 8 nucleotides line up with TRBD2. The germline gives CDR1 SNHLY, CDR2 FYNNEI. J was trimmed by 7 bases and V by 3 bases; bases with no gene match: 23. This CDR3 region has 20 residues. The CDR3 coding sequence is TGTGCCAGCAGTGACCCCTCAAAGCTTACCGGGAGGGCCGTGAGGAATGAGCAGTTCTTC. It encodes CASSDPSKLTGRAVRNEQFF.

This sequence joins TRBV4-3 and TRBJ2-3; TRBD2 matches at 8 bases. The CDR3 contains 15 residues. V gave up 3 bases and J gave up 5 bases; unmatched junction bases: 7. Germline V gives CDR1 LGHNA, CDR2 YSLEER. The CDR3 region has the DNA TGCGCCAGCAGCCATGAAAGCGGGAGCGAAGATACGCAGTATTTT. Amino acids: CASSHESGSEDTQYF.

This clone was recorded only once. The chain links TRBV6-5 to TRBJ1-2; 12 bases match TRBD1. Germline V gene data show CDR1 as MNHEY and CDR2 as SVGAGI. The CDR3 length is 13 residues. With V trimmed by 6 bases and J by 8 bases, 4 bases remained unmatched. DNA of the CDR3: TGTGCCAGCAGGGGGACAGGGGGCAAAGGCTACACCTTC. This translates into CASRGTGGKGYTF.

This rearrangement joins TRBV25-1 to TRBJ1-2; TRBD1 matches at 8 bases. Germline lookup yields CDR1 MGHDK and CDR2 SYGVNS. The CDR3 runs to 16 residues. The trim removed 1 base at V and 4 bases at J, leaving 8 bases unmatched. For the CDR3, the DNA is TGTGCCAGCAGTGAATCGGGACAGGACGGGGGCTATGGCTACACCTTC. Translated, it gives CASSESGQDGGYGYTF.

This sequence joins TRBV19 and TRBJ1-5; no definite D call. The CDR3 has 13 residues. Looked up from germline, CDR1 is LNHDA and CDR2 is SQIVND (reference sequence). The V and J ends lost 3 bases and 2 bases respectively, with 5 bases between them. The DNA of the CDR3 is TGTGCCAGTAGTATTTTTCGCAATCAGCCCCAGCATTTT. This codes for CASSIFRNQPQHF.

This clone was detected only a few times. The chain is built from TRBV13 and TRBJ2-2, with 11 bases lining up with TRBD2. Germline V gene sequence: CDR1 PRHDT, CDR2 FYEKMQ (reference sequence). Trimming at V came to 3 bases and at J to 3 bases, leaving 3 bases not matched to a gene. The length of the CDR3 is 16 residues. CDR3 loop: CASSLRLAGYTGELFF. DNA for the CDR3: TGTGCCAGCAGCTTGAGACTAGCGGGGTACACCGGGGAGCTGTTTTTT.

The CDR3 DNA is TGTGCCAGCAGGGAGGGGGCCGAGGTGGAGACCCAGTACTTC. The encoded protein is CASREGAEVETQYF. The V call is TRBV6-1, the J call TRBJ2-5, with D perhaps TRBD1 (7 bases). Germline V lookup: CDR1 MNHNS, CDR2 SASEGT. V gave up 6 bases and J gave up 5 bases, with 16 bases separating them. The CDR3 runs to 14 residues.

This sequence joins TRBV4-3 and TRBJ1-2; weak D call: TRBD1 (5 bases). Germline CDR1 LGHNA, CDR2 YSLEER. V was cut by 0 bases and J by 4 bases, with 18 bases left in between. The CDR3 runs 17 residues. CDR3 sequence: CASSQDKGGGGGYGYTF. As DNA, the CDR3 is TGCGCCAGCAGCCAAGATAAGGGCGGGGGTGGTGGCTATGGCTACACCTTC.

V and J are TRBV7-9 and TRBJ2-5; no firm D call. The V and J ends lost 7 bases and 2 bases respectively, with 5 bases between them. This CDR3 region has 11 residues. Germline CDR1 reads SEHNR; CDR2 reads FQNEAQ (reference sequence). The CDR3 region is CASIRQETQYF. The CDR3 bases are TGTGCCAGCATCCGACAAGAGACCCAGTACTTC.

As concerns this clone: This CDR3 is also generated by other DNA sequences in the sample. The chain recombines TRBV18 with TRBJ2-3; 12 bases align to TRBD2. V dropped 3 bases and J dropped 4; count of bases not matched to a gene: 5. Per the germline V gene, CDR1 is KGHSH and CDR2 is LQKENI. The CDR3 contains 16 residues. The CDR3 loop reads CASSPLAGGPSDTQYF. In DNA, the CDR3 is TGTGCCAGCTCACCGCTAGCGGGAGGGCCTTCAGATACGCAGTATTTT.

J is TRBJ1-1 and V is TRBV15; 9 nucleotides agree with TRBD1. The CDR3 sequence is 13 residues long. J was trimmed by 8 bases and V by 3 bases; bases with no gene match: 4. Per germline, CDR1 LNHNV and CDR2 YYDKDF (reference sequence). The CDR3 coding sequence is TGTGCCACCAGCAGGGGAGGACAGGGGGAAGCTTTCTTT. Its protein product is CATSRGGQGEAFF.

The V gene is TRBV19, the J gene TRBJ2-3, with TRBD2 matching 8 bases. The CDR3 runs to 15 residues. The V gene's germline CDR1 is LNHDA and CDR2 SQIVND (reference sequence). The trim removed 7 bases at V and 2 bases at J, leaving 8 bases unmatched. The CDR3 region has the DNA TGTGCCAGTACCAGAGTAGCGGGGAACACAGATACGCAGTATTTT. It codes for CASTRVAGNTDTQYF. Combining the CDR3 with reference TRBV19 and TRBJ2-3 gives the whole variable domain DGGITQSPKYLFRKEGQNVTLSCEQNLNHDAMYWYRQDPGQGLRLIYYSQIVNDFQKGDIAEGYSVSREKKESFPLTVTSAQKNPTAFYLCASTRVAGNTDTQYFGPGTRLTVL.